The entry below gives a single T cell receptor beta chain sequence along with its context. There is no known antigen for this receptor. The record has no base qualities; no much larger clone is one base away. This record comes from a study of T cell clones after liver transplantation (dated by TCRdb to the late 2010s). Background for the entire study: Samples were obtained from ITN030ST, a randomized trial in which withdrawal of immunosuppression was attempted within 2 years of liver transplantation. After a pre-transplant mixed lymphocyte reaction, TCRbeta sequencing was used to pinpoint donor-reactive T cell clones, which were subsequently tracked in post-transplant blood. Third party-reactive TCRbeta sequences were also identified from pre-transplant MLRs to serve as an antigen-independent comparator for donor-reactive sequences. Three of the eight recipients were HCV-positive; the others were transplanted for non-autoimmune, non-viral indications. No induction therapy was given to the subjects, and standard immunosuppression was administered until randomization at 12-24 months post-transplant. To count as tolerant, a recipient had to stay completely off immunosuppression for at least one year without liver enzymes climbing beyond twice the upper limit of normal. The studied cohort comprised 8 liver transplant recipients, 3 classified as tolerant and 5 as non-tolerant. Findings and caveats that apply to the study as a whole: When repertoire turnover was accounted for, significantly reduced detection of donor-reactive sequences was found in 7 of 8 subjects for CD4 and in 8 of 8 subjects for CD8. Low numbers of available donor cells limited the measurable donor-reactive repertoire in a couple of subjects. Donor-reactive sequences declined more than third party-reactive ones, suggesting partial antigen-specific deletion unrelated to withdrawal success. A significant post-transplant decrease in circulating donor-reactive CD4 TCRbeta sequences was observed in 5 of 8 subjects, irrespective of tolerance or HCV status. Because no allograft tissue specimens were available, donor-reactive T cells may have migrated into the graft instead of being deleted. Conclusions were preliminary, limited by small, heterogeneous patient numbers and non-standardized post-transplant time points.

Proliferating CFSE-low cells from the MLR were sequenced to define alloreactive TCRbeta sequences. In CFSE-MLRs, pre-transplant recipient cells were stimulated with donor PBMCs, splenocytes or lymph node cells, or with third-party PBMCs. All 8 studied subjects were randomized to immunosuppression withdrawal. Genomic DNA was isolated with the Qiagen DNeasy Blood and Tissue Kit. Using immunoSEQ, frozen genomic DNA was subjected to high-throughput TCRbeta CDR3 sequencing, a process that included PCR amplification, mapping, bias correction and internal controls. Under the source paper's analysis protocol: Only productive rearrangements were retained, and each unique TCRbeta sequence was defined by its CDR3 nucleotide sequence together with its V and J gene. For a sequence to be called donor-reactive, it needed a frequency of at least 0.01% and at least 5-fold expansion in CFSE-low cells compared with unstimulated pre-transplant cells. Minimum frequency thresholds were set for each subject based on the unstimulated sample with the lowest template count, ensuring at least 90% detection power. Jensen-Shannon divergence between the top 1000 TCRbeta sequences post-transplant and pre-transplant was used to measure repertoire turnover. Changes in detection of donor-reactive sequences were tested with two-sided Fisher's exact tests. In TCRdb, the immuneACCESS table is reduced to in-frame sequences with V and J assigned. These tables do not hold every clone; where another copy was compared, an unresolved V gene accounts for under half, and the others remain unexplained. That table is the source of V, J and clone size, and D and trimming were worked out from the DNA. Recorded for this sample are a few thousand clones; roughly 27% of them occurred a single time. 14% of the sample rests with the top ten.

Ends trimmed: V by 1 base, J by 10 bases; bases unmatched to a gene: 5. Including cysteine and phenylalanine, the CDR3 has 13 amino acids. This entry keeps only the CDR3 DNA: 39 bases, framed from base 1. Reading the germline V gene gives CDR1 MGHRA and CDR2 YSYEKL. The rearrangement joined TRBV4-1 to TRBJ1-1; 8 middle bases align to TRBD1. Material: CD4+ T cells from cultured PBMCs. The origin of this receptor is a human patient who received a liver transplant. Following a transplant, some T cells may be graft donor cells, not patient cells. The DNA sequence is TGCGCCAGCAGCCAAGGAGTCGACAGGGGAGCTTTCTTT. It encodes CASSQGVDRGAFF.